Sequencing of this TCR beta chain was carried out in a study of TIL therapy for anti-PD-1-resistant metastatic lung cancer. Study context: Median patient age was around 50, ranging 38-75 years.

The immunoSEQ assay was v3. The table came from immunoSEQ multiplex PCR; TCRdb's copy has only in-frame clones and leaves some out. Of tens of thousands of clones in the sample, roughly 87% were seen once. The time point here: pre-treatment sample, taken before nivolumab and TIL therapy. The CDR3 is made up of 15 amino acids. Losses at the gene ends were 0 bases for V and 4 bases for J; bases not matched to a gene: 7. From germline, CDR1 is SGDLS and CDR2 YYNGEE. Sample: blood, taken at baseline. The origin of this receptor is a person aged 25 to 80 with non-small cell lung cancer. This rearrangement joins TRBV9 to TRBJ2-7; 7 bases are shared with TRBD2. The DNA of the CDR3 is TGTGCCAGCAGCGTAGATCCTAGCGGACAATACGAGCAGTACTTC. Protein: CASSVDPSGQYEQYF.